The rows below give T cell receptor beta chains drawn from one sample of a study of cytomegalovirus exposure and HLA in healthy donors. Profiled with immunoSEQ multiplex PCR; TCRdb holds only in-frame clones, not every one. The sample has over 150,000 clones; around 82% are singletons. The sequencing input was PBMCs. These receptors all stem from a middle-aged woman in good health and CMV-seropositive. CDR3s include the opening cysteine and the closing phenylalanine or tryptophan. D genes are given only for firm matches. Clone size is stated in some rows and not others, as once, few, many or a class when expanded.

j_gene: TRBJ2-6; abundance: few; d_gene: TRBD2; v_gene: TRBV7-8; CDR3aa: CASSLVPGPSGSAGANVLTF; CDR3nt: TGTGCCAGCAGCTTAGTCCCGGGGCCTAGCGGGAGCGCCGGGGCCAACGTCCTGACTTTC
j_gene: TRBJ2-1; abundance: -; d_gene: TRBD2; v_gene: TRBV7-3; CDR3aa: CASSSLAGGPDNEQFF; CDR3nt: TGTGCCAGCAGCTCTTTAGCGGGAGGGCCGGACAATGAGCAGTTCTTC
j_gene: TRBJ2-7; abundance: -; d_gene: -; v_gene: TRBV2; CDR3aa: CASSADRNKREQYF; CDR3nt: TGTGCCAGCAGTGCAGACAGGAATAAACGCGAGCAGTACTTC
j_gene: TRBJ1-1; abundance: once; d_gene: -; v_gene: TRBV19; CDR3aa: CASIRQAGNTEAFF; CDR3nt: TGTGCCTCAATTAGACAGGCGGGGAACACTGAAGCTTTCTTT
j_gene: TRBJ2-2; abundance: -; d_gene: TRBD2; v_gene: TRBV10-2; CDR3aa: CASSRLARDVTGELFF; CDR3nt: TGCGCCAGCAGTCGACTAGCCAGGGACGTCACCGGGGAGCTGTTTTTT
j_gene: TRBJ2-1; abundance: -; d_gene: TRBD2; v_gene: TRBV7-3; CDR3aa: CASSSGTSGYNEQFF; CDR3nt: TGTGCCAGCAGCTCCGGGACTAGCGGATACAATGAGCAGTTCTTC
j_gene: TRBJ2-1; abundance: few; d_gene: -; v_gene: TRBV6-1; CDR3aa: CASSEAGSWYEQFF; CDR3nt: TGTGCCAGCAGTGAAGCGGGTAGCTGGTATGAGCAGTTCTTC
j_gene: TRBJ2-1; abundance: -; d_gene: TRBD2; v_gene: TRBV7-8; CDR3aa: CASSKGLAYNEQFF; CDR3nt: TGTGCCAGCAGCAAAGGACTAGCCTACAATGAGCAGTTCTTC
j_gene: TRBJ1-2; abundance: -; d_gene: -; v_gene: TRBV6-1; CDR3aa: CASRAGLGTSYGYTF; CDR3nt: TGTGCCAGCAGAGCCGGGTTGGGGACAAGCTATGGCTACACCTTC
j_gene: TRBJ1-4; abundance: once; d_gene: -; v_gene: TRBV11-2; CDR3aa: CASSLDYRGTNEKLFF; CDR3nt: TGTGCCAGCAGCTTAGATTATCGCGGAACTAATGAAAAACTGTTTTTT